Listed here are 14 T cell receptor beta chains from one sample, sequenced in a study of blood T cell repertoires in COVID-19. Libraries were prepared by immunoSEQ multiplex PCR; TCRdb keeps only in-frame clonotypes and omits some of them. Here the sample spans 150,000 to 200,000 clones, 82% being singletons. The sample taken for sequencing was peripheral blood. The source of these receptors is a woman aged 70-85 years with acute or convalescent COVID-19.

This clone has only a few counts. The chain combines TRBV6-2 or TRBV6-3 with TRBJ2-2; tentatively, D is TRBD2 (5 bases). Per germline, CDR1 MNHEY and CDR2 SVGEGT. The CDR3 is made up of 15 amino acids. With 5 bases removed from V and 5 bases from J, the gap between germline ends came to 15 bases. The DNA for the CDR3 is TGTGCCAGCAGTCGGACCCTTCGGGGTACCGGGGAGCTGTTTTTT. Protein: CASSRTLRGTGELFF.

The CDR3 bases are TGTGCCAGCAGTGACACCTGGGACTATGGCTACACCTTC. Translating gives CASSDTWDYGYTF. The chain links TRBV6-2 or TRBV6-3 to TRBJ1-2; no reliable D call. This CDR3 region has 13 residues. The V gene lost 5 bases and the J gene lost 3 bases, with 10 bases spanning the gap. Germline assignment: CDR1 MNHEY and CDR2 SVGEGT.

This chain connects TRBV2 to TRBJ1-1; perhaps TRBD1 as D (5 bases). The V gene's germline CDR1 is SNHLY and CDR2 FYNNEI. The CDR3 is 16 residues long. Trimming stripped 5 bases from V and 0 bases from J, with 16 bases between. CDR3 loop: CASSISGTLMNTEAFF. The CDR3 DNA reads TGTGCCAGCAGTATCTCAGGGACTCTAATGAACACTGAAGCTTTCTTT.

The chain carries TRBV10-3 and TRBJ1-2; D may be TRBD1 (6 bases). The V gene's germline CDR1 is ENHRY and CDR2 SYGVKD. CDR3 length: 13 amino acids. Trimming pared 4 bases from V and 8 bases from J, leaving 14 bases between. CDR3 sequence: CAISGTGYEGYTF. CDR3 DNA sequence: TGTGCCATCAGTGGTACAGGGTATGAAGGCTACACCTTC.

The rearrangement uses TRBV6-5 and TRBJ2-7; D call uncertain. Trimming took off 2 bases at V and 0 bases at J, with 8 bases between the two ends. This CDR3 has 14 residues. Germline CDR1 reads MNHEY; CDR2 reads SVGAGI. The CDR3 DNA reads as TGTGCCAGCAGTTACGATGTCGGCTCCTACGAGCAGTACTTC. Amino acid sequence: CASSYDVGSYEQYF.

The chain uses TRBV30 and TRBJ1-5; tentatively, D is TRBD1 (5 bases). CDR3 length: 17 residues. Between the trimmed V and J ends, which lost 2 bases and 2 bases, there was a span of 19 bases. Germline CDR1 GTSNPN, CDR2 SVGIG (reference sequence). The CDR3 bases are TGTGCCTGGAGTCCCCGGGGGGGTGAAATGGGCAATCAGCCCCAGCATTTT. It is translated as CAWSPRGGEMGNQPQHF.

The rearrangement links TRBV28 to TRBJ2-3; the match to TRBD2 covers 11 bases. The CDR3 loop spans 17 amino acids. The V and J ends lost 3 bases and 3 bases, in that order; junction bases with no gene match: 8. CDR1 and CDR2 from the germline V gene are MDHEN and SYDVKM. CDR3 protein: CASSFWGSGGATDTQYF. The CDR3 coding sequence is TGTGCCAGCAGTTTCTGGGGTAGCGGGGGGGCGACAGATACGCAGTATTTT.

This sequence joins TRBV7-9 and TRBJ2-7; TRBD2 matches at 7 bases. Trimming cost V 2 bases and J 1 base; bases outside gene matches: 5. The germline CDR1 and CDR2 sequences are SEHNR and FQNEAQ (reference sequence). The CDR3 totals 15 residues. CDR3 amino acids: CASSLQPSGSYEQYF. CDR3 bases: TGTGCCAGCAGCTTACAACCTAGCGGTTCCTACGAGCAGTACTTC.

The chain has TRBV30 and TRBJ2-3, with 8 bases that match TRBD2. Germline V lookup: CDR1 GTSNPN, CDR2 SVGIG (reference sequence). The CDR3 runs 14 residues. The V and J ends lost 8 bases and 5 bases, in that order; junction bases with no gene match: 12. In nucleotides, the CDR3 is TGTGCCCCGCTTTGCGGGAGGTTTGTAGATACGCAGTATTTT. This gives the protein CAPLCGRFVDTQYF.

This clone occurred a few times. J is TRBJ1-1 and V is TRBV27, with 7 bases matching TRBD1. The germline V gene has CDR1 MNHEY and CDR2 SMNVEV (reference sequence). V was pared by 0 bases and J by 2 bases, with 3 bases of the junction left unmatched. This CDR3 is built from 15 residues. The CDR3 reads CASSLSGTANTEAFF. CDR3 sequence (DNA): TGTGCCAGCAGTTTATCAGGGACAGCCAACACTGAAGCTTTCTTT.

The chain joins TRBV5-6 to TRBJ2-5; D is undetermined. This CDR3 has 13 amino acids. Germline V lookup: CDR1 SGHDT, CDR2 YYEEEE. The V gene lost 4 bases and the J gene lost 5 bases, with 12 bases spanning the gap. As DNA, the CDR3 is TGTGCCAGCAGCCGTCTGAGTAGCGAGACCCAGTACTTC. Translated, it gives CASSRLSSETQYF.

V is TRBV5-1 and J is TRBJ1-5; D is unclear. V was shortened by 0 bases and J by 0 bases, with 10 bases between the two germline ends. From germline, CDR1 is SGHRS and CDR2 YFSETQ. The CDR3 spans 16 residues. The CDR3 protein is CASSLVTVISNQPQHF. The DNA of the CDR3 is TGCGCCAGCAGCTTGGTTACGGTGATTAGCAATCAGCCCCAGCATTTT. The whole variable domain, remainder taken from reference TRBV5-1 and TRBJ1-5, is KAGVTQTPRYLIKTRGQQVTLSCSPISGHRSVSWYQQTPGQGLQFLFEYFSETQRNKGNFPGRFSGRQFSNSRSEMNVSTLELGDSALYLCASSLVTVISNQPQHFGDGTRLSIL.

The chain has TRBV6-1 and TRBJ2-5; 10 bases agree with TRBD2. CDR1 MNHNS and CDR2 SASEGT come from the germline V gene. The CDR3 spans 17 residues. J gave up 5 bases and V 4 bases, and 13 bases lay outside the gene matches. CDR3 in amino acids: CASSAIQAGGPRETQYF. The CDR3 bases are TGTGCCAGCAGTGCCATCCAAGCGGGGGGGCCGAGGGAGACCCAGTACTTC.

The chain links TRBV27 to TRBJ1-6, with 9 nucleotides matching TRBD1. The CDR3 covers 14 residues. CDR1 MNHEY and CDR2 SMNVEV come from the germline V gene (reference sequence). Germline trimming cut 6 bases from V and 9 bases from J; bases unmatched to any gene: 6. This CDR3 is CASRTGTGTSPLHF. In DNA, the CDR3 is TGTGCCAGCAGAACCGGGACAGGGACTTCACCCCTCCACTTT.